This TCR beta chain was captured in a study of control samples from healthy donors and cancer patients. This CDR3 has 12 amino acids. The V end lost 7 bases, the J end lost 3 bases, and 10 bases lay between the germline ends. The V gene's germline CDR1 is SGHNT and CDR2 YYREEE (reference sequence). Data came from immunoSEQ multiplex PCR; TCRdb stores just in-frame clones and leaves some out. The sample lists about 140,000 clones; about 90% were seen once. The origin of this receptor is a man younger than 30 in good health. Sequenced input: blood. The J gene is TRBJ1-2, the V gene TRBV5-4, with D possibly TRBD1 on 5 matching bases. CDR3 protein: CASLGADYGYTF. The CDR3 DNA reads TGTGCCAGCTTAGGGGCCGACTATGGCTACACCTTC.